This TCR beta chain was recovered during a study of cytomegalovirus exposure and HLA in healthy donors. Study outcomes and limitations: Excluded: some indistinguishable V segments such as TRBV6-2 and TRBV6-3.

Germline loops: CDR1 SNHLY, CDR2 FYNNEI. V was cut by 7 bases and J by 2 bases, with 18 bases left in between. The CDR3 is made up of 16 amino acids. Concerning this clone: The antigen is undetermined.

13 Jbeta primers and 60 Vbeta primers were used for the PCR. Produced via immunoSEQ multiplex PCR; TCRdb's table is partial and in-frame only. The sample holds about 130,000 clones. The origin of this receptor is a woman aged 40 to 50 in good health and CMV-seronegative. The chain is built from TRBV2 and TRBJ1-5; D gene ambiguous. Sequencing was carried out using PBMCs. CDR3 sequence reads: CASTLLEGFGNQPQHF. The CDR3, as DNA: TGTGCCAGCACTTTGCTGGAGGGATTCGGCAATCAGCCCCAGCATTTT.